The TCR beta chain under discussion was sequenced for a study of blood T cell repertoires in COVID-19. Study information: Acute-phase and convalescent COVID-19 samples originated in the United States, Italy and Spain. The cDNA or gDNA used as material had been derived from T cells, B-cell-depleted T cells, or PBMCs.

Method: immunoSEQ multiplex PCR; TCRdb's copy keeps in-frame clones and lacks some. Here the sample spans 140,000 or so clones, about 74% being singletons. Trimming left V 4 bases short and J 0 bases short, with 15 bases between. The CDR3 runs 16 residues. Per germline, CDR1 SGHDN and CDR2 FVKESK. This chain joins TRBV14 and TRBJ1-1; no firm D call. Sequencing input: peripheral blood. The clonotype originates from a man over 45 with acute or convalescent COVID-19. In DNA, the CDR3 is TGTGCCAGCAGCCCATCTAAGGGAGGTATGAACACTGAAGCTTTCTTT. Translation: CASSPSKGGMNTEAFF.